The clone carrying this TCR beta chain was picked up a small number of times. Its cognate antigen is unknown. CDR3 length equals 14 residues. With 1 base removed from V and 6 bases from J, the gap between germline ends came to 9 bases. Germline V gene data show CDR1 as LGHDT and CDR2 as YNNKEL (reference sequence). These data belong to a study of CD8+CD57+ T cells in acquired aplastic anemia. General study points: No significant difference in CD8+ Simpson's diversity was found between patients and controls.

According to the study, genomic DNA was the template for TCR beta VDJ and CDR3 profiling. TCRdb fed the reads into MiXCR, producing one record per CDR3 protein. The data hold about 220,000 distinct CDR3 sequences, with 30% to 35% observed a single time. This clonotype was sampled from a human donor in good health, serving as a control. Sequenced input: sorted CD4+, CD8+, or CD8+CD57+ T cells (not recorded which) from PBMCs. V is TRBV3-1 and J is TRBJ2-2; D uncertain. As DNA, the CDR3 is TGTGCCAGCAGCCAAGTCGGAACCGCCGGGGAGCTGTTTTTT. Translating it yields CASSQVGTAGELFF.